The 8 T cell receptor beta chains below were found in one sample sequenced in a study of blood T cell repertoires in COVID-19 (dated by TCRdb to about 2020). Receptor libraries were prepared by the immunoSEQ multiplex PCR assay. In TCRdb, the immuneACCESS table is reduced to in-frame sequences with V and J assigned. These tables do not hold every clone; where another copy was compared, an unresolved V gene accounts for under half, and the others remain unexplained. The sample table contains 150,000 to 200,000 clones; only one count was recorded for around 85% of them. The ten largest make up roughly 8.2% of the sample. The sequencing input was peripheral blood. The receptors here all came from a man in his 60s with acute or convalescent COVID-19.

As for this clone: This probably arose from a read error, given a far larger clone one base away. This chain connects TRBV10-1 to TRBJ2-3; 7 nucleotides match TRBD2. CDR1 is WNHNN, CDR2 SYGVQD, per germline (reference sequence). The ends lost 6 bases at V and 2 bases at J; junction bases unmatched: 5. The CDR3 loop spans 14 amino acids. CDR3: CASSRGGNTDTQYF. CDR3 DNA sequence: TGCGCCAGCAGCCGCGGGGGTAACACAGATACGCAGTATTTT.

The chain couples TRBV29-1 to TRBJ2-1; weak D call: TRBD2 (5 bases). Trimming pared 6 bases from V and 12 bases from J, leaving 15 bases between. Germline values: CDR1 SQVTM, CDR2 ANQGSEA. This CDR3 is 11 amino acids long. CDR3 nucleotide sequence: TGCAGCGTAGAGGATGGGGAGCGGCAGTTCTTC. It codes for CSVEDGERQFF.

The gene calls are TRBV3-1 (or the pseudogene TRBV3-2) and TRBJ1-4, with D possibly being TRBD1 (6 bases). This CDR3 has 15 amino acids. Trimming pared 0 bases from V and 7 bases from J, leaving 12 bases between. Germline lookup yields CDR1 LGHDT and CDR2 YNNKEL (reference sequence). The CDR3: CASSQEQGRSEKLFF. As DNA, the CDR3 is TGTGCCAGCAGCCAAGAACAGGGACGTAGTGAAAAACTGTTTTTT.

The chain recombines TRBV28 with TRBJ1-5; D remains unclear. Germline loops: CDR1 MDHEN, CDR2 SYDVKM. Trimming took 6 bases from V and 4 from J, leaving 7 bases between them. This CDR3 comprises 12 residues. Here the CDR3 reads CASSPLNQPQHF. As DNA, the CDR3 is TGTGCCAGCAGCCCACTGAATCAGCCCCAGCATTTT.

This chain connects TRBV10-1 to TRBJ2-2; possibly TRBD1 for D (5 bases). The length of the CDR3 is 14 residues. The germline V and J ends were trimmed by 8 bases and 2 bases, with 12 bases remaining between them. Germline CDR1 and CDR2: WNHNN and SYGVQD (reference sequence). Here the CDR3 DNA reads TGCGCCAGCGCGCAGGGTCTTAACACCGGGGAGCTGTTTTTT. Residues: CASAQGLNTGELFF.

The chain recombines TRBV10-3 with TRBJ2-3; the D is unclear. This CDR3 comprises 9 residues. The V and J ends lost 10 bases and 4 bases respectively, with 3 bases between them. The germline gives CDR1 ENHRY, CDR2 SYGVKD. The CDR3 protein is CATSDTQYF. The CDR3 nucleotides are TGTGCCACCTCAGATACGCAGTATTTT.

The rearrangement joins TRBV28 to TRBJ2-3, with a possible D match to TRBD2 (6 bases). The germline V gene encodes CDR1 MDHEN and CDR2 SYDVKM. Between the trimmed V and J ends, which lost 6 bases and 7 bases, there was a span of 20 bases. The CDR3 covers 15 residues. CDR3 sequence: CASSRPSGFSNTQYF. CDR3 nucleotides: TGTGCCAGCAGCCGGCCAAGCGGGTTCTCGAATACGCAGTATTTT.

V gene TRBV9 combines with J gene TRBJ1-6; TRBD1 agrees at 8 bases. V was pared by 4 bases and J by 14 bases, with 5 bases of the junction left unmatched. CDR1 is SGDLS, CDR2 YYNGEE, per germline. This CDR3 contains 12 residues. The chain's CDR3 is CASSRTGSSLHF. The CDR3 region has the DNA TGTGCCAGCAGCCGGACAGGGTCCTCCCTCCACTTT.